This T cell receptor beta chain was identified during a study of circulating CD8 cells and anti-PD-1 response in melanoma. Overall study: Nivolumab was given intravenously at 3 mg/kg every 2 weeks. Study-level findings and limits: Generally, no replicate experiments were performed.

Germline loops: CDR1 MNHEY, CDR2 SMNVEV (reference sequence). V trimming: 0 bases; J trimming: 7 bases; junction bases outside the gene matches: 3. The length of the CDR3 is 14 residues. This clonotype is judged medium-sized. Antigen specificity is unknown. From live CD3+CD8+TCRalphabeta+ cells, four PD-1 and/or TIGIT subsets were sorted. Using approximately 16 ng of total RNA, TCR libraries were made with the QIAseq Immune Repertoire TCR panel. One entry per CDR3 protein results from TCRdb running MiXCR on the reads. Of several hundred distinct CDR3 sequences listed, 6% to 8% are singletons. This sequence originates from a human donor with melanoma. The rearrangement links TRBV27 to TRBJ1-5, with 7 bases identical to TRBD1. The input for sequencing was CD8+ T cells from PBMCs, taken at baseline or after one month of anti-PD-1 therapy (not recorded which). CDR3: CASSLSPGGQPQHF. The CDR3 coding sequence is TGTGCCAGCAGTTTATCGCCAGGGGGGCAGCCCCAGCATTTT.